The 11 T cell receptor beta chains below all came from one sample that was sequenced in a study of CD8+ T cells in alopecia areata. Sequencing templates came from extracted RNA that was reverse transcribed into cDNA. TCRdb's table, derived via immunoSEQ multiplex PCR, lists solely in-frame clones and lacks some. There are tens of thousands of clones in the sample; just over 50% occur only once, and 5.7% lies in the top ten. Sequencing was carried out using NKG2D-high CD8+ T cells sorted from blood. The receptors originated from a human donor with alopecia areata.

This clone was seen more than once but under ten times. The chain links TRBV2 to TRBJ1-6; D gene ambiguous. Germline V gene data show CDR1 as SNHLY and CDR2 as FYNNEI. The CDR3 loop spans 14 amino acids. V dropped 8 bases and J dropped 7 bases, with 15 bases sitting between them. CDR3 DNA sequence: TGTGCCAGCGAAGCCACGAGACCGAATTCACCCCTCCACTTT. Amino acids: CASEATRPNSPLHF.

This clone occurred a few times. The chain couples TRBV29-1 to TRBJ2-7; D gene unclear. The CDR3 totals 13 residues. Trimming cost V 6 bases and J 0 bases, with 12 bases left between them. Looked up from germline, CDR1 is SQVTM and CDR2 is ANQGSEA. CDR3 DNA: TGCAGCGTCCCCGACCGGAGCTCCTACGAGCAGTACTTC. Amino acid sequence: CSVPDRSSYEQYF.

V gene TRBV20-1 combines with J gene TRBJ1-2; D is unresolved. This CDR3 comprises 11 residues. Germline V CDR1 and CDR2: DFQATT, SNEGSKA (reference sequence). The V and J ends lost 5 bases and 11 bases respectively, with 15 bases between them. The CDR3 region is CSAPFNLLYTF. CDR3 DNA sequence: TGCAGTGCTCCGTTCAACCTTCTATACACCTTC.

The V gene is TRBV27, the J gene TRBJ2-1; D remains unclear. The CDR3 is 13 residues long. V lost 3 bases to trimming and J lost 5 bases, with 8 bases between them. The germline gives CDR1 MNHEY, CDR2 SMNVEV (reference sequence). The CDR3 spells CASSLDSDNEQFF. The CDR3 region has the DNA TGTGCCAGCAGTTTGGATTCGGACAATGAGCAGTTCTTC.

V and J are TRBV5-1 and TRBJ1-2; D remains unclear. CDR1 and CDR2 (germline): SGHRS, YFSETQ. The V end lost 0 bases, the J end lost 7 bases, and 16 bases lay between the germline ends. This CDR3 contains 15 residues. CDR3 DNA: TGCGCCAGCAGCTTGGAGTTCATCCCGGAGGGTGGCTACACCTTC. Translated: CASSLEFIPEGGYTF.

This clone was detected only a few times. The J gene is TRBJ2-6, the V gene TRBV28, with D unresolved. This CDR3 is built from 16 residues. Germline CDR1 reads MDHEN; CDR2 reads SYDVKM. Trimming took 6 bases from V and 0 from J, leaving 12 bases between them. CDR3 residues: CASSGPIYSGANVLTF. The CDR3 nucleotides are TGTGCCAGCAGCGGGCCGATCTACTCTGGGGCCAACGTCCTGACTTTC.

V is TRBV30 and J is TRBJ2-2, with a possible D match to TRBD1 (6 bases). In germline, CDR1 is GTSNPN, CDR2 SVGIG (reference sequence). CDR3 size: 14 residues. Trimming removed 0 bases at V and 5 bases at J, with 10 bases between. CDR3 coding DNA: TGTGCCTGGAGTGTAATAGGGGGAACCGGGGAGCTGTTTTTT. It translates to CAWSVIGGTGELFF.

This clone was counted between two and nine times. J is TRBJ2-5 and V is TRBV30, with D maybe TRBD1 (5 bases). The V gene's germline CDR1 is GTSNPN and CDR2 SVGIG (reference sequence). V was cut by 0 bases and J by 2 bases, with 10 bases left in between. This CDR3 has 14 residues. The CDR3 sequence is CAWSVRDSQETQYF. The DNA of the CDR3 is TGTGCCTGGAGTGTACGCGACAGTCAAGAGACCCAGTACTTC.

The chain joins TRBV14 to TRBJ2-1; D gene unclear. Trimming took 4 bases from V and 3 from J, leaving 13 bases between them. This CDR3 has 15 amino acids. Germline loops: CDR1 SGHDN, CDR2 FVKESK. CDR3: CASSPTPTGYNEQFF. CDR3 nucleotide sequence: TGTGCCAGCAGCCCAACTCCGACGGGCTACAATGAGCAGTTCTTC.

The chain couples TRBV7-8 to TRBJ1-1; 9 nucleotides agree with TRBD1. V dropped 0 bases and J dropped 8; count of bases not matched to a gene: 1. Germline-derived CDR1 and CDR2 are SGHVS and FQNEAQ. The CDR3 has 13 amino acids. In DNA, the CDR3 is TGTGCCAGCAGCTTAGCCGGGACAGGGGAAGCTTTCTTT. As protein: CASSLAGTGEAFF.

The rearrangement links TRBV27 to TRBJ1-5, with no clear D. CDR3 size: 13 residues. Trimming stripped 5 bases from V and 1 base from J, with 6 bases between. Looked up from germline, CDR1 is MNHEY and CDR2 is SMNVEV (reference sequence). The CDR3 protein is CASSPTSNQPQHF. The CDR3, as DNA: TGTGCCAGCAGTCCAACAAGCAATCAGCCCCAGCATTTT.